Given below is one TCR beta chain in context. This specimen comes from a study of blood T cell repertoires in COVID-19. Profiling relied on immunoSEQ multiplex PCR, and the TCRdb table lists in-frame clones only, not all of them. Of over 150,000 clones in the sample, roughly 88% were seen once. This clonotype originated in a man aged 50-59 years with COVID-19, enrolled during active disease. Sequencing was carried out using peripheral blood.

In nucleotides, the CDR3 is TGTGCCAGCTCACCCGGGTGGCTGGGGGCTGAGCAGTTCTTC. Protein product: CASSPGWLGAEQFF. The chain recombines TRBV18 with TRBJ2-1; possibly TRBD1 for D (6 bases). The V and J ends lost 3 bases and 9 bases respectively, with 15 bases between them. This CDR3 region has 14 residues. Germline V gene lookup returns CDR1 KGHSH and CDR2 LQKENI.